This section outlines one T cell receptor beta chain sequence together with its context. Its matching antigen is unknown. Clones were read by immunoSEQ multiplex PCR, and TCRdb kept only the in-frame ones, dropping some. Among more than 55,000 clones listed, 86% were seen once. The data originate from a study of CD4 T cells in relation to SARS-CoV-2 and coronaviruses. Notes on the study in general: No donor gave both pre-pandemic and post-infection samples.

Germline trimming cut 6 bases from V and 3 bases from J; bases unmatched to any gene: 5. This CDR3 contains 15 residues. CDR1 is SGHDT and CDR2 is YYEEEE in the germline V gene. CD4+ T cells from unexposed donors were obtained before the COVID-19 pandemic (2011-2018). The J gene is TRBJ1-6, the V gene TRBV5-6; 8 bases are shared with TRBD1. This sequence originates from a human donor in good health. The sample taken for sequencing was memory CD4+ T cells from PBMCs. CDR3 DNA sequence: TGTGCCAGCAACCGACAGGGGAACTATAATTCACCCCTCCACTTT. It yields the protein CASNRQGNYNSPLHF.